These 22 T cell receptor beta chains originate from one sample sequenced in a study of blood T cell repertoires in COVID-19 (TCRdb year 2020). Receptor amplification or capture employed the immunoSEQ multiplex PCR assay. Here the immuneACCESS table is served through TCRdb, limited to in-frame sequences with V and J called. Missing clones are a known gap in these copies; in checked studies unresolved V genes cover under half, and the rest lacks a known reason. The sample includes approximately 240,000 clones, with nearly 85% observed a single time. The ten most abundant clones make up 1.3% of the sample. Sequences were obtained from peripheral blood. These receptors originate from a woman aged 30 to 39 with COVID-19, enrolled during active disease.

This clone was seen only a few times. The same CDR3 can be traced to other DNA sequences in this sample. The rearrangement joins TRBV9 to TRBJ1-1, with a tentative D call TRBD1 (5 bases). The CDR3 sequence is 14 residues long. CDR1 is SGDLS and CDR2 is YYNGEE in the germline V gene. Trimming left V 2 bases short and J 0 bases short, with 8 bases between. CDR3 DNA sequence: TGTGCCAGCAGCGTTGGACATTTGAACACTGAAGCTTTCTTT. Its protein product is CASSVGHLNTEAFF.

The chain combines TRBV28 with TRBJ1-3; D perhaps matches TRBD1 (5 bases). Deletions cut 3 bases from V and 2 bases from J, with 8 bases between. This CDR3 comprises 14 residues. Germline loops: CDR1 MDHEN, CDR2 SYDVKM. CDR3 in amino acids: CASSFRGAGNTIYF. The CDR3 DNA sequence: TGTGCCAGCAGTTTTAGGGGCGCTGGAAACACCATATATTTT.

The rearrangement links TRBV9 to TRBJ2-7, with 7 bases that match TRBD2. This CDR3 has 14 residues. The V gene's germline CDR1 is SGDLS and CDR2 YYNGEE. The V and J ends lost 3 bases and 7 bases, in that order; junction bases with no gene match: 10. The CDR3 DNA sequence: TGTGCCAGCAGCGCTCGGGGGGACCCCGGGGAGCAGTACTTC. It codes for CASSARGDPGEQYF.

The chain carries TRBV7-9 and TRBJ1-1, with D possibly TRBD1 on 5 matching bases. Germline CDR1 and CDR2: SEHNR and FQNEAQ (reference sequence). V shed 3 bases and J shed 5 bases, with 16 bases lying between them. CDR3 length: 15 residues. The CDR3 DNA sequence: TGTGCCAGCAGCTTTCTGAACAGGAAGAATACTGAAGCTTTCTTT. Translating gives CASSFLNRKNTEAFF.

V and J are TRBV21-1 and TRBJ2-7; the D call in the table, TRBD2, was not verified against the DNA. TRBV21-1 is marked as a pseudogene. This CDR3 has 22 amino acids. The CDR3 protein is CASSKEGLHSGLAGGTYYEQYF. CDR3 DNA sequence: TGTGCCAGCAGCAAAGAAGGTCTTCACTCAGGACTAGCGGGAGGGACCTACTACGAGCAGTACTTC.

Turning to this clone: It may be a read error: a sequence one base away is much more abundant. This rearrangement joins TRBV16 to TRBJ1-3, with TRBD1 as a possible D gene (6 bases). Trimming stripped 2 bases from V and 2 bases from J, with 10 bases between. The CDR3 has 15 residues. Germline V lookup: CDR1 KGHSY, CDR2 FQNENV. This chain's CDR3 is CASSQNTGTGNTIYF. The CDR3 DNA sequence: TGTGCCAGCAGCCAAAACACAGGGACTGGAAACACCATATATTTT. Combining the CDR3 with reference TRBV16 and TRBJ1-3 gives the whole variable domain GEEVAQTPKHLVRGEGQKAKLYCAPIKGHSYVFWYQQVLKNEFKFLISFQNENVFDETGMPKERFSAKCLPNSPCSLEIQATKLEDSAVYFCASSQNTGTGNTIYFGEGSWLTVV.

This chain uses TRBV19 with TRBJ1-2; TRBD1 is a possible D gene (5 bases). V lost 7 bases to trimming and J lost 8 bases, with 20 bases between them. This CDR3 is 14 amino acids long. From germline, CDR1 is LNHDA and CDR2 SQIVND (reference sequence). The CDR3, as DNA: TGTGCCAGTACCATAGGGGCCCTATTCGGAGGCTACACCTTC. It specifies CASTIGALFGGYTF.

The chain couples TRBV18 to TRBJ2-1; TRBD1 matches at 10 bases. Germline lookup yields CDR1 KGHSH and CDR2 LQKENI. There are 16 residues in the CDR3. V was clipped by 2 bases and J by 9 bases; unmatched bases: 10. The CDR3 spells CASSPYGQGGRGEQFF. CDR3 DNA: TGTGCCAGCTCACCATATGGACAGGGGGGGCGCGGTGAGCAGTTCTTC.

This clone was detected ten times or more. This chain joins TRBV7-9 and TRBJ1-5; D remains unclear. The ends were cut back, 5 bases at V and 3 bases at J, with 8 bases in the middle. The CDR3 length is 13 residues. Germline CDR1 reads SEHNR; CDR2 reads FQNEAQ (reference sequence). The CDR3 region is CASSRGNNQPQHF. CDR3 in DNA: TGTGCCAGCAGCCGAGGCAACAATCAGCCCCAGCATTTT.

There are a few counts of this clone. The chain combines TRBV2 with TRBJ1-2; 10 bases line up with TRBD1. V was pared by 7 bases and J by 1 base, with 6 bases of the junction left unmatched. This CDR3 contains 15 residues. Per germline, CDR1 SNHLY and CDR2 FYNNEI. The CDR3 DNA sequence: TGTGCCAGCAAAAGGACAGGGGGGGTTAACTATGGCTACACCTTC. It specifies CASKRTGGVNYGYTF.

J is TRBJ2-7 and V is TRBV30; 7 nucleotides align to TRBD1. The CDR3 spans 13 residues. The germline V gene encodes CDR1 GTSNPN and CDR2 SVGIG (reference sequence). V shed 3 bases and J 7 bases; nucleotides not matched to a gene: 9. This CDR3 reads CAWSFTGVREQYF. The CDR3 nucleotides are TGTGCCTGGAGCTTTACAGGGGTAAGGGAGCAGTACTTC. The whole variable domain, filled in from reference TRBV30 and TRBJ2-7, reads SQTIHQWPATLVQPVGSPLSLECTVEGTSNPNLYWYRQAAGRGLQLLFYSVGIGQISSEVPQNLSASRPQDRQFILSSKKLLLSDSGFYLCAWSFTGVREQYFGPGTRLTVT.

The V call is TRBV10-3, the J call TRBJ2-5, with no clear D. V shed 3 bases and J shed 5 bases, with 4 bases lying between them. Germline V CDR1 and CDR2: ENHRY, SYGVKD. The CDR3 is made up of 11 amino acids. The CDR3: CAISEAETQYF. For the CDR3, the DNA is TGTGCCATCAGTGAAGCCGAGACCCAGTACTTC.

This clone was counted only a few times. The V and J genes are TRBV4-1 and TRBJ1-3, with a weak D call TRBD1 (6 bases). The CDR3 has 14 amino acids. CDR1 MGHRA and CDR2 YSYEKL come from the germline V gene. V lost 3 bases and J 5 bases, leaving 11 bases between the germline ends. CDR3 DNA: TGCGCCAGCAGCCAGACACAGGGCCGAAACACCATATATTTT. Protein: CASSQTQGRNTIYF.

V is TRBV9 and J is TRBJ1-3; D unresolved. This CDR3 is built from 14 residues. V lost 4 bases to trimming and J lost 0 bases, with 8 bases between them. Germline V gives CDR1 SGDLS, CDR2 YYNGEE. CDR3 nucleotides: TGTGCCAGCAGCCCCGAGGGCTCTGGAAACACCATATATTTT. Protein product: CASSPEGSGNTIYF.

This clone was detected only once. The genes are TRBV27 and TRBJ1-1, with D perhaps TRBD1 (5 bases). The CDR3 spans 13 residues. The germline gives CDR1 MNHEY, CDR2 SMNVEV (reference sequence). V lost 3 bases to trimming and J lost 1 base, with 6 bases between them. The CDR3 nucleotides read TGTGCCAGCAGTTTGACAGAGAACACTGAAGCTTTCTTT. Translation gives CASSLTENTEAFF.

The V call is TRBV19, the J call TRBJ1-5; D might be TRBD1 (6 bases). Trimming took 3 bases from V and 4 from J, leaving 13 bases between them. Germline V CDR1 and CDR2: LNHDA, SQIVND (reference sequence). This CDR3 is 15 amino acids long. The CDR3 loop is CASSIGRGWNQPQHF. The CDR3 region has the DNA TGTGCCAGTAGTATTGGCAGGGGTTGGAATCAGCCCCAGCATTTT. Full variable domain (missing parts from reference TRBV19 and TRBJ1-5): DGGITQSPKYLFRKEGQNVTLSCEQNLNHDAMYWYRQDPGQGLRLIYYSQIVNDFQKGDIAEGYSVSREKKESFPLTVTSAQKNPTAFYLCASSIGRGWNQPQHFGDGTRLSIL.

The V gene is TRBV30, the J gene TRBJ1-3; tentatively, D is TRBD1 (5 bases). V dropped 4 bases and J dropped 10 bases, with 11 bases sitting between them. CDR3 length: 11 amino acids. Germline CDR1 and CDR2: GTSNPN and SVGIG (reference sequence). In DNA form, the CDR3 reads TGTGCCTGGACCTCGGGGGGTACCATATATTTT. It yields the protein CAWTSGGTIYF. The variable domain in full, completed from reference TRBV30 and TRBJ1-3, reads SQTIHQWPATLVQPVGSPLSLECTVEGTSNPNLYWYRQAAGRGLQLLFYSVGIGQISSEVPQNLSASRPQDRQFILSSKKLLLSDSGFYLCAWTSGGTIYFGEGSWLTVV.

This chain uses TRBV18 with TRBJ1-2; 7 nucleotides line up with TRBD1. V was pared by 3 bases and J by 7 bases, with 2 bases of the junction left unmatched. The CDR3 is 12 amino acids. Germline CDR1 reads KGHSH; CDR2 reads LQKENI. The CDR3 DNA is TGTGCCAGCTCACCCCGGGACAGTGGCTACACCTTC. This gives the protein CASSPRDSGYTF.

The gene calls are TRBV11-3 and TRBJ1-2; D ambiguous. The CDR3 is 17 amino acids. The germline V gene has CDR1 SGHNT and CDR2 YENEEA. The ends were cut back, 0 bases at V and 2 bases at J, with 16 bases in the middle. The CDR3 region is CASSLDNFVSLNYGYTF. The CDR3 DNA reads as TGTGCCAGCAGCTTAGATAACTTCGTCTCATTGAACTATGGCTACACCTTC.

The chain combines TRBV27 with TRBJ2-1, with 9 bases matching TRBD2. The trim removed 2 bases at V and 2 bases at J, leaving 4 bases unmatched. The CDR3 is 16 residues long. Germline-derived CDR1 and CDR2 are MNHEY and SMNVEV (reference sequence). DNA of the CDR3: TGTGCCAGCAGTTTAGGAAGCGGGAGGACCTACAATGAGCAGTTCTTC. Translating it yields CASSLGSGRTYNEQFF.

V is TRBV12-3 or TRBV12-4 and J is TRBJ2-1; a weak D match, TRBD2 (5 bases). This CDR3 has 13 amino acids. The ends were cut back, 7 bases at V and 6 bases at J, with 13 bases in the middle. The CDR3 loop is CASNLARGNEQFF. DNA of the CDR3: TGTGCCAGCAACTTGGCCCGGGGCAATGAGCAGTTCTTC.

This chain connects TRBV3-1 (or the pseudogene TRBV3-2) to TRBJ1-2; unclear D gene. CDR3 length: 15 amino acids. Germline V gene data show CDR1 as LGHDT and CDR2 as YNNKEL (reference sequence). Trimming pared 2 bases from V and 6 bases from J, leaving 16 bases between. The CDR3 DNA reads TGTGCCAGCAGCCAATTGGATTCCAGGTCGAATGGCTACACCTTC. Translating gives CASSQLDSRSNGYTF.